This TCR beta chain derives from a study of identical twins. TCRdb used MiXCR to reprocess the 5' RACE reads, holding one entry per CDR3 protein. The sample includes roughly 200,000 distinct CDR3 sequences, roughly 7.5% of them seen just once. After removal of 6 bases from V and 0 bases from J, the junction contained 8 bases not matched to a gene. Germline CDR1 reads LNHNV; CDR2 reads YYDKDF (reference sequence). The CDR3 length is 18 residues. Whole-study findings and limits: The more abundant beta clonotypes in cord blood had fewer insertions, and memory repertoires did not show this.

This clonotype has just a few counts. As yet, its antigen is unknown. The same sample was also used in a study of yellow fever vaccine responses in identical twins.

The chain recombines TRBV15 with TRBJ2-6; 10 nucleotides align to TRBD1. This TCR derives from a woman aged 18 to 35 in good health. The material sequenced was memory (CD45RO+) T cells sorted from blood. The CDR3 loop reads CATRNRQGAPSGANVLTF. CDR3 sequence (DNA): TGTGCCACCAGAAACCGACAGGGGGCCCCCTCTGGGGCCAACGTCCTGACTTTC.